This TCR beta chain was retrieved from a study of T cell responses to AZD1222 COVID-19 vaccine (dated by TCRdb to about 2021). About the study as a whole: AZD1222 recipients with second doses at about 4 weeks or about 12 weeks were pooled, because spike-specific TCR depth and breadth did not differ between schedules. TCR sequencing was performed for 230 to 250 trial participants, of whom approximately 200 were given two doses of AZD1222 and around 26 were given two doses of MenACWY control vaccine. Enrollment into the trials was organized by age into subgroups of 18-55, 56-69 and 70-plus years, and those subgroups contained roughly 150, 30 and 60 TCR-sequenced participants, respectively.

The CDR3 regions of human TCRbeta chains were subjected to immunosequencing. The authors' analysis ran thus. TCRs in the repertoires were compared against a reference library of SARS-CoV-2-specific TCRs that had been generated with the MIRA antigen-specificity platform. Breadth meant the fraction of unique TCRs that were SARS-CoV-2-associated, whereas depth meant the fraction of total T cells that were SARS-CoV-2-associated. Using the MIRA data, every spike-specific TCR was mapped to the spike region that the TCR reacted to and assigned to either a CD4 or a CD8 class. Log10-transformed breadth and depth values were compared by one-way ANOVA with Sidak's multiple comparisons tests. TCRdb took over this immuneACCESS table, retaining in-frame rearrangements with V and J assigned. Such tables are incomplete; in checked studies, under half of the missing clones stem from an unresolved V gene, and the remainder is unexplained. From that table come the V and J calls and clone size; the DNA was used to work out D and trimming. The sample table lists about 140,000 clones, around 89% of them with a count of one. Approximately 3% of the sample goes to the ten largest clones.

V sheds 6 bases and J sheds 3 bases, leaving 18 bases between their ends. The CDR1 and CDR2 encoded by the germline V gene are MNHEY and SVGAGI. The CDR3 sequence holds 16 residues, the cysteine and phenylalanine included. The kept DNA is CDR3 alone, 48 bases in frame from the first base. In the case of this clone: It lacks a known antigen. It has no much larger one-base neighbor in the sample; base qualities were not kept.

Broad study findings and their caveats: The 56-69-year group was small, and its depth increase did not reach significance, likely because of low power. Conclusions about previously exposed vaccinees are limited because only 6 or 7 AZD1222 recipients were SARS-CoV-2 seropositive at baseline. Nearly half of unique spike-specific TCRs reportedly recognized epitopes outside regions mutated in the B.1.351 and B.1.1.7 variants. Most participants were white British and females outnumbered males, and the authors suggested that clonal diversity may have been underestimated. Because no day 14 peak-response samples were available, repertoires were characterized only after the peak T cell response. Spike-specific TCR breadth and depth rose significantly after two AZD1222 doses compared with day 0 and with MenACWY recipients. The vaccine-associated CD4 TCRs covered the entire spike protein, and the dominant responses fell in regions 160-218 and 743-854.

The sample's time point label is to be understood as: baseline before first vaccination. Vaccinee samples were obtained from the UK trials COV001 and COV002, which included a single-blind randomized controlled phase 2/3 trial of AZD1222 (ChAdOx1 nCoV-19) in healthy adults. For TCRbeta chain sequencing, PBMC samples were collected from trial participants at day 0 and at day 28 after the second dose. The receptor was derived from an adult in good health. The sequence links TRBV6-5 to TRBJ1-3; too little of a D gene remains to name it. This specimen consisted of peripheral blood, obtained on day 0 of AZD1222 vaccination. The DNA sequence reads TGTGCCAGCAGATACCGGGCCCTAGCCCTTGGAAACACCATATATTTT. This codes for CASRYRALALGNTIYF.